The present T cell receptor (beta chain) was sequenced within a study of T-cell memory formation after mild COVID-19. TCRdb reprocessed the 5' RACE reads with MiXCR, giving one entry per CDR3 protein. There are 550,000 to 700,000 distinct CDR3 sequences in the sample; 15% to 20% occur only once, and around 7.8% lies in the top ten. This clonotype was detected ten times or more. This CDR3 spans 15 amino acids. CDR1 and CDR2 from the germline V gene are MNHEY and SMNVEV (reference sequence). The trim removed 2 bases at V and 5 bases at J, leaving 5 bases unmatched. The receptor comes from an adult woman who had mild COVID-19 (a few samples of this study predate the infection). Cell type and time point are not known. The rearrangement uses TRBV27 and TRBJ2-7; 11 bases agree with TRBD1. Source material: PBMCs or a T cell subset sorted from them (not recorded which). CDR3 DNA: TGTGCCAGCAGTTTAGCTGGGACAGGGGGGAACGAGCAGTACTTC. It is translated as CASSLAGTGGNEQYF.